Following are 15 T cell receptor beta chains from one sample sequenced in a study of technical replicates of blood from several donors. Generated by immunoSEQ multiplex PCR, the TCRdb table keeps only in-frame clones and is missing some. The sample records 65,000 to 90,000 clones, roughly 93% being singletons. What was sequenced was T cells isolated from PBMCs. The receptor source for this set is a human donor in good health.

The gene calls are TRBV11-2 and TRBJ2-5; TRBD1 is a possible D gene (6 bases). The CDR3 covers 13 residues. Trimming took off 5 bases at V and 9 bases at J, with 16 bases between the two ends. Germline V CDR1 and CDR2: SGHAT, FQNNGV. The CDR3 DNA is TGTGCCAGCAGCCCAGGGGCCTTAGGGTCCCAGTACTTC. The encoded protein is CASSPGALGSQYF.

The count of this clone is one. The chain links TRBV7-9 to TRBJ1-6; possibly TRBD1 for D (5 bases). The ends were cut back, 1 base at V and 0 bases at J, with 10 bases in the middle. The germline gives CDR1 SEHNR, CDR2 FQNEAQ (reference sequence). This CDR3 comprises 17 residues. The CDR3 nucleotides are TGTGCCAGCAGCTTAGGGGGCGATCGCTCCTATAATTCACCCCTCCACTTT. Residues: CASSLGGDRSYNSPLHF.

The CDR3 DNA is TGTGCCAGCAGTGAACCAGCGGGAGAGGCCGGGGAGCTGTTTTTT. Protein: CASSEPAGEAGELFF. V gene TRBV6-1 combines with J gene TRBJ2-2, with 8 bases lining up with TRBD2. Trimming took 2 bases from V and 6 from J; bases not matched to a gene: 5. The CDR3 loop spans 15 amino acids. Germline V gives CDR1 MNHNS, CDR2 SASEGT.

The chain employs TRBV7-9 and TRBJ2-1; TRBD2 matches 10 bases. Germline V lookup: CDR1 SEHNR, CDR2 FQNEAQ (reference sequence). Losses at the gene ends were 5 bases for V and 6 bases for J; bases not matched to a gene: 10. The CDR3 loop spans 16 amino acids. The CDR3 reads CASSGFTSGDANEQFF. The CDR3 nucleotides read TGTGCCAGCAGCGGATTCACTAGCGGGGACGCCAATGAGCAGTTCTTC.

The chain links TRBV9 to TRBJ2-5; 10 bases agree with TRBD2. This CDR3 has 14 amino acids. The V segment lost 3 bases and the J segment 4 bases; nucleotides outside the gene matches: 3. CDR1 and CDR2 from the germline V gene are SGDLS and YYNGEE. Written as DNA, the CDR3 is TGTGCCAGCAGCGCTAGCGGGGGCCTAGAGACCCAGTACTTC. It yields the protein CASSASGGLETQYF.

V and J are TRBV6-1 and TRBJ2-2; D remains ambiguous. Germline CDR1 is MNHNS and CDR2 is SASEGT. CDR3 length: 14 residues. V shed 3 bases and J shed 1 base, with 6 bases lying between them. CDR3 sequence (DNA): TGTGCCAGCAGTGAGGGCTGGAACACCGGGGAGCTGTTTTTT. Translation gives CASSEGWNTGELFF.

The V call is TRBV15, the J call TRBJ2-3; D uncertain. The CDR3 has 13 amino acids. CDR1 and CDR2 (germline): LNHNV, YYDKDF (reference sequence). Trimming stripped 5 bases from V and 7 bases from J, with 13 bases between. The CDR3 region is CATSPGPVYTQYF. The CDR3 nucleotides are TGTGCCACCAGCCCGGGTCCAGTATATACGCAGTATTTT.

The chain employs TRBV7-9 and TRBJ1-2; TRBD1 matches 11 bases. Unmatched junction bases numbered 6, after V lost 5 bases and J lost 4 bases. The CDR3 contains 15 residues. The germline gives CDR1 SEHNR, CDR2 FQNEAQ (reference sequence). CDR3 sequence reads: CASSAPGQGGYGYTF. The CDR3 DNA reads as TGTGCCAGCAGCGCGCCGGGACAGGGGGGCTATGGCTACACCTTC. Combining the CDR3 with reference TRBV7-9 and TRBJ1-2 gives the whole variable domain DTGVSQNPRHKITKRGQNVTFRCDPISEHNRLYWYRQTLGQGPEFLTYFQNEAQLEKSRLLSDRFSAERPKGSFSTLEIQRTEQGDSAMYLCASSAPGQGGYGYTFGSGTRLTVV.

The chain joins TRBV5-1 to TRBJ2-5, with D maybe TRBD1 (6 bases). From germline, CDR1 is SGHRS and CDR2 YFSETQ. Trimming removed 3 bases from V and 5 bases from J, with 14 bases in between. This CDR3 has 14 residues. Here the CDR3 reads CASSYTGSRETQYF. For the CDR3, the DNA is TGCGCCAGCAGCTACACAGGGTCCCGGGAGACCCAGTACTTC.

Here the CDR3 reads CATTPAGGSSYNEQFF. CDR3 nucleotide sequence: TGTGCCACCACCCCGGCGGGAGGGAGCTCCTACAATGAGCAGTTCTTC. The genes are TRBV19 and TRBJ2-1; 9 bases agree with TRBD2. CDR3 length: 16 amino acids. Losses at the gene ends were 10 bases for V and 0 bases for J; bases not matched to a gene: 10. Germline CDR1 reads LNHDA; CDR2 reads SQIVND (reference sequence).

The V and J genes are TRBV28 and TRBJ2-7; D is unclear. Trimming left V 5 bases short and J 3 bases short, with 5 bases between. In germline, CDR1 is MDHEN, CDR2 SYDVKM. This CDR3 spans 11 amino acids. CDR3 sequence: CASSNYYEQYF. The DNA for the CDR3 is TGTGCCAGCAGTAATTACTACGAGCAGTACTTC.

The CDR3 loop reads CASSPSLAGTDTQYF. For the CDR3, the DNA is TGCGCCAGCAGCCCGAGCCTAGCGGGCACAGATACGCAGTATTTT. The chain joins TRBV4-1 to TRBJ2-3; TRBD2 matches 7 bases. V shed 4 bases, J shed 1 base, and the junction held 5 bases outside the gene matches. Germline loops: CDR1 MGHRA, CDR2 YSYEKL. The CDR3 runs to 15 residues.

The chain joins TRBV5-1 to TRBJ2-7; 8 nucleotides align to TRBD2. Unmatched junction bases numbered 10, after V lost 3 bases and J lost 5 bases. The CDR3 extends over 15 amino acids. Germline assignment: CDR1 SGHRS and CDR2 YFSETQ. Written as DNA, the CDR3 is TGCGCCAGCAGCTCGGAGGGACTAGAATACCACGAGCAGTACTTC. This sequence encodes CASSSEGLEYHEQYF.

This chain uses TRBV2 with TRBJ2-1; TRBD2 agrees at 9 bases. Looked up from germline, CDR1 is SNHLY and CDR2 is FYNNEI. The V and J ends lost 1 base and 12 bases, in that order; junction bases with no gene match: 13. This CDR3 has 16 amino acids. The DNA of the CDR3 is TGTGCCAGCAGTGAAGTAGCCCCCTTAGCGGGAGTATGGCAGTTCTTC. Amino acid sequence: CASSEVAPLAGVWQFF.

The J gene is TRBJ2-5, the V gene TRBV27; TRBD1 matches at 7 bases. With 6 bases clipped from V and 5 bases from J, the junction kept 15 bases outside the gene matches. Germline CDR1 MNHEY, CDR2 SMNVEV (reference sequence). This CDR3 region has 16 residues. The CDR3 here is CASRPDRERGLETQYF. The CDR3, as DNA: TGTGCCAGCAGGCCCGACAGGGAAAGGGGGTTGGAGACCCAGTACTTC.